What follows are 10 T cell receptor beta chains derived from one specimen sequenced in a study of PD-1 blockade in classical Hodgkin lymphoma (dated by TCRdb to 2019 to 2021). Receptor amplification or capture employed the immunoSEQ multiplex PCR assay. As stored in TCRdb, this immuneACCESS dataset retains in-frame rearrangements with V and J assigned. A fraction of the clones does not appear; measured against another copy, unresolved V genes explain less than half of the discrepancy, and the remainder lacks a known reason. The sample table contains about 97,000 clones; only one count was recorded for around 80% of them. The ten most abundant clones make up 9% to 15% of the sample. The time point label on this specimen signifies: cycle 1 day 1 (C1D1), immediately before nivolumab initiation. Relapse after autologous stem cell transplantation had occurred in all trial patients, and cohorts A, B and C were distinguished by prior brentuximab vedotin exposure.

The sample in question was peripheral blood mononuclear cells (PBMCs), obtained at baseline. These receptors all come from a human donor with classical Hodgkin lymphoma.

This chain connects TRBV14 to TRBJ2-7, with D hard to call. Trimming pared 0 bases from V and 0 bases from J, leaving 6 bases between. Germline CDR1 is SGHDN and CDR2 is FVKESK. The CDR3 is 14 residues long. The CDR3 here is CASSQDTFSYEQYF. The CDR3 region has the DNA TGTGCCAGCAGCCAAGATACCTTCTCCTACGAGCAGTACTTC.

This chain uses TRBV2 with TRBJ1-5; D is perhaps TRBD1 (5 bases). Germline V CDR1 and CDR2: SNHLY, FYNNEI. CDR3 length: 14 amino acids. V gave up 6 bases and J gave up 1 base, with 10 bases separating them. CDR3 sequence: CASRVGVSNQPQHF. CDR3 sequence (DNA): TGTGCCAGCAGGGTAGGGGTCAGCAATCAGCCCCAGCATTTT.

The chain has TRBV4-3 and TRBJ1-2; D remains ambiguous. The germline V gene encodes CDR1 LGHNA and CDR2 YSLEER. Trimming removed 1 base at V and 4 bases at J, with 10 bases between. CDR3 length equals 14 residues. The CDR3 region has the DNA TGCGCCAGCAGCCAAGCCACAGCTTCCTATGGCTACACCTTC. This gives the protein CASSQATASYGYTF.

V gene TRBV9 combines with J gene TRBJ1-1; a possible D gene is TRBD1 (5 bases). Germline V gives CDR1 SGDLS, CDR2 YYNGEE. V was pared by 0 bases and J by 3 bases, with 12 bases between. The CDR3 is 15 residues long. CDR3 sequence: CASSVEAGSDTEAFF. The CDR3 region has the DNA TGTGCCAGCAGCGTAGAAGCAGGGAGCGACACTGAAGCTTTCTTT.

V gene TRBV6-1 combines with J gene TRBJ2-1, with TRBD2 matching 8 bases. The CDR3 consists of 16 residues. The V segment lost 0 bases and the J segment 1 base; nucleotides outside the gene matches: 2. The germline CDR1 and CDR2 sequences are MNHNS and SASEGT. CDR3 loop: CASSEASGTSYNEQFF. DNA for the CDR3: TGTGCCAGCAGTGAAGCTAGCGGGACATCCTACAATGAGCAGTTCTTC.

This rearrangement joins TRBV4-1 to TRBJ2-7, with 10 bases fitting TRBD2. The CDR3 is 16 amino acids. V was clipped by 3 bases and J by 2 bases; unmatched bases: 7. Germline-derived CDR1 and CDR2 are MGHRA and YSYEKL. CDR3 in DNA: TGCGCCAGCAGCCAGGTGAGCGGGAGGGGACCCTACGAGCAGTACTTC. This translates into CASSQVSGRGPYEQYF.

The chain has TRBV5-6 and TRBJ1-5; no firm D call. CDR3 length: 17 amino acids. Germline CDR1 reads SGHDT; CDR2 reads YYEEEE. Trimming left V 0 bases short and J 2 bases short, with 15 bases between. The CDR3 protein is CASSLGKGARGNQPQHF. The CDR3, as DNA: TGTGCCAGCAGCTTGGGAAAGGGAGCTCGGGGCAATCAGCCCCAGCATTTT.

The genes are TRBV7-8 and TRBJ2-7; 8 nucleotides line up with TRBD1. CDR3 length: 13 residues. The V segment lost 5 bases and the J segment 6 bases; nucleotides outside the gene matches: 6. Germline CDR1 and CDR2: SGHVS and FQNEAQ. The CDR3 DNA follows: TGTGCCAGCAGCCTCAGGGGGCCTGGCGAGCAGTACTTC. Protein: CASSLRGPGEQYF.

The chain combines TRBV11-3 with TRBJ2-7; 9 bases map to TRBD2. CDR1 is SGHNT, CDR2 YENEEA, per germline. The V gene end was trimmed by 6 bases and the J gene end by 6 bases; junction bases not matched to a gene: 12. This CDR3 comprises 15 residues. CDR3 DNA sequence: TGTGCCAGCAGTCCCGGCGGAATTAGCGGGAGCGAGCAGTACTTC. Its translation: CASSPGGISGSEQYF.

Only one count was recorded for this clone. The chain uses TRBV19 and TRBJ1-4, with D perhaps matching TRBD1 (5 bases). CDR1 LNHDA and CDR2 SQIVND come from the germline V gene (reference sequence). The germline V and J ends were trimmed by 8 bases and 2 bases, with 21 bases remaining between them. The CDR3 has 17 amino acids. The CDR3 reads CASRTGRIGVTNEKLFF. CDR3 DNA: TGTGCCAGTCGTACAGGAAGGATCGGTGTCACTAATGAAAAACTGTTTTTT.